A single sample gave rise to the 18 T cell receptor beta chains below, sequenced in a study of Ad26.COV2.S vaccination and SARS-CoV-2 variants. As for treatment: some 20 received Ad26.COV2.S at low or high dose, single or two shots; 5 received placebo; per-sample allocation not given. Sampling took place 63 days after the first vaccine or placebo injection. Only in-frame clones appear in the TCRdb table, and some are missing; sequencing was by immunoSEQ multiplex PCR. The table has hundreds of thousands of clones, about nine tenths seen once. The material was peripheral blood, obtained in a trial of Ad26.COV2.S vaccine versus placebo. The receptors stem from a person between 18 and 65 years old who received the Ad26.COV2.S COVID-19 vaccine or a placebo.

The chain joins TRBV12-3 or TRBV12-4 to TRBJ1-1; D is perhaps TRBD1 (5 bases). Trimming cost V 3 bases and J 2 bases, with 7 bases left between them. There are 13 residues in the CDR3. DNA of the CDR3: TGTGCCAGCAGTTTTGGGGCCAACACTGAAGCTTTCTTT. It yields the protein CASSFGANTEAFF.

V is TRBV4-3 and J is TRBJ1-2; no firm D call. Germline CDR1 LGHNA, CDR2 YSLEER. Trimming removed 0 bases from V and 4 bases from J, with 12 bases in between. The length of the CDR3 is 15 residues. CDR3 region: CASSQDYAGTYGYTF. DNA of the CDR3: TGCGCCAGCAGCCAAGATTATGCGGGCACCTATGGCTACACCTTC.

V usage is TRBV3-1 (or the pseudogene TRBV3-2) and J usage is TRBJ2-1, with 7 bases lining up with TRBD2. V lost 1 base, J lost 15 bases, and 21 bases stayed unmatched. CDR3 length equals 17 residues. Germline loops: CDR1 LGHDT, CDR2 YNNKEL (reference sequence). CDR3 region: CASSQGIPWLESGETFF. CDR3 DNA: TGTGCCAGCAGCCAAGGAATACCATGGTTGGAGAGCGGGGAGACGTTCTTC.

The CDR3 DNA reads as TGCAGTGCTGGTGACATTTCCTACAATGAGCAGTTCTTC. This encodes CSAGDISYNEQFF. The rearrangement links TRBV20-1 to TRBJ2-1, with D uncertain. Germline CDR1 reads DFQATT; CDR2 reads SNEGSKA (reference sequence). Trimming pared 5 bases from V and 1 base from J, leaving 9 bases between. This CDR3 has 13 residues.

The V and J genes are TRBV30 and TRBJ2-7; D is undetermined. Germline CDR1 reads GTSNPN; CDR2 reads SVGIG (reference sequence). CDR3 length: 11 residues. The CDR3 region is CACSVSYEQYF. As DNA, the CDR3 is TGTGCTTGTTCAGTCTCCTACGAGCAGTACTTC. The variable domain in full, completed from reference TRBV30 and TRBJ2-7, reads SQTIHQWPATLVQPVGSPLSLECTVEGTSNPNLYWYRQAAGRGLQLLFYSVGIGQISSEVPQNLSASRPQDRQFILSSKKLLLSDSGFYLCACSVSYEQYFGPGTRLTVT.

The chain employs TRBV3-1 (or the pseudogene TRBV3-2) and TRBJ2-2, with 9 bases fitting TRBD2. The CDR3 has 16 residues. The germline gives CDR1 LGHDT, CDR2 YNNKEL (reference sequence). Trimming took 4 bases from V and 3 from J; bases not matched to a gene: 6. CDR3 protein: CASSPTIAGDTGELFF. CDR3 nucleotides: TGTGCCAGCAGCCCCACGATAGCGGGGGACACCGGGGAGCTGTTTTTT.

This chain uses TRBV27 with TRBJ2-5; 15 bases match TRBD2. The V and J ends lost 1 base and 1 base, in that order; junction bases with no gene match: 7. Germline V CDR1 and CDR2: MNHEY, SMNVEV (reference sequence). CDR3 length: 19 amino acids. The CDR3 sequence: CASSLLGTSGGPSQETQYF. CDR3 DNA: TGTGCCAGCAGTTTATTAGGGACTAGCGGGGGGCCATCCCAAGAGACCCAGTACTTC.

This rearrangement joins TRBV4-1 to TRBJ1-2, with D possibly being TRBD1 (5 bases). The germline V and J ends were trimmed by 0 bases and 2 bases, with 16 bases remaining between them. The CDR3 is made up of 17 amino acids. The germline gives CDR1 MGHRA, CDR2 YSYEKL. The CDR3 here is CASSQEWRGVQNYGYTF. DNA for the CDR3: TGCGCCAGCAGCCAAGAATGGAGGGGAGTCCAAAACTATGGCTACACCTTC.

J is TRBJ1-2 and V is TRBV29-1, with D perhaps TRBD1 (5 bases). The length of the CDR3 is 11 residues. Trimming shortened V by 8 bases and J by 6 bases, and 13 bases separated the two germline ends. Germline V gene data show CDR1 as SQVTM and CDR2 as ANQGSEA. CDR3 in amino acids: CSSGAGDGYTF. The CDR3 nucleotides read TGCAGCAGCGGGGCTGGAGATGGCTACACCTTC. The full variable domain, with the rest looked up from reference TRBV29-1 and TRBJ1-2, is SAVISQKPSRDICQRGTSLTIQCQVDSQVTMMFWYRQQPGQSLTLIATANQGSEATYESGFVIDKFPISRPNLTFSTLTVSNMSPEDSSIYLCSSGAGDGYTFGSGTRLTVV.

V and J are TRBV5-1 and TRBJ2-5; D ambiguous. The CDR3 contains 12 residues. Germline V gene data show CDR1 as SGHRS and CDR2 as YFSETQ. V lost 6 bases to trimming and J lost 2 bases, with 8 bases between them. Here the CDR3 reads CASTGVQETQYF. CDR3 DNA: TGCGCCAGCACAGGTGTTCAAGAGACCCAGTACTTC.

V usage is TRBV5-5 and J usage is TRBJ1-1; D not resolved. V was trimmed by 6 bases and J by 2 bases, leaving 14 bases between them. The CDR3 length is 14 residues. Germline CDR1 and CDR2: SGHKS and YYEKEE (reference sequence). The DNA of the CDR3 is TGTGCCAGCATCCCCGGGAGTTACAACACTGAAGCTTTCTTT. This sequence encodes CASIPGSYNTEAFF.

The chain is built from TRBV11-2 and TRBJ1-1, with 7 bases that match TRBD1. V lost 6 bases, J lost 0 bases, and 4 bases stayed unmatched. CDR3 length equals 14 residues. Germline assignment: CDR1 SGHAT and CDR2 FQNNGV. The CDR3 here is CASRPGTVNTEAFF. In DNA form, the CDR3 reads TGTGCCAGCAGACCCGGGACAGTGAACACTGAAGCTTTCTTT.

The chain employs TRBV14 and TRBJ2-7, with 10 bases lining up with TRBD1. CDR1 SGHDN and CDR2 FVKESK come from the germline V gene. J was trimmed by 5 bases and V by 4 bases; bases with no gene match: 11. This CDR3 region has 16 residues. CDR3 nucleotides: TGTGCCAGCAGCCGCCTGACAGGGGGCGATTTGAACGAGCAGTACTTC. It is translated as CASSRLTGGDLNEQYF.

CDR3 DNA sequence: TGTGCCAGCAGCGTAGGAGACAGGGGGCTTGTAGAGACCCAGTACTTC. Protein: CASSVGDRGLVETQYF. The gene calls are TRBV9 and TRBJ2-5; 10 bases match TRBD1. The CDR3 has 16 amino acids. After removal of 0 bases from V and 4 bases from J, the junction contained 6 bases not matched to a gene. Germline V gene sequence: CDR1 SGDLS, CDR2 YYNGEE.

The CDR3 reads CASSQAGQVAKNIQYF. The CDR3 region has the DNA TGCGCCAGCAGCCAAGCCGGGCAGGTAGCCAAAAACATTCAGTACTTC. The chain couples TRBV4-1 to TRBJ2-4, with unresolved D. The CDR3 length is 16 residues. V was shortened by 1 base and J by 0 bases, with 10 bases between the two germline ends. Germline-derived CDR1 and CDR2 are MGHRA and YSYEKL.

The rearrangement links TRBV27 to TRBJ1-2, with 10 bases matching TRBD1. Trimming removed 6 bases from V and 5 bases from J; junction bases left unmatched: 6. Germline V gene lookup returns CDR1 MNHEY and CDR2 SMNVEV (reference sequence). The CDR3 totals 14 residues. CDR3 nucleotides: TGTGCCAGCAGAAAGGCGGGACAGGGGTATGGCTACACCTTC. Translation: CASRKAGQGYGYTF.

The chain links TRBV19 to TRBJ2-3; D may be TRBD2 (6 bases). Germline-derived CDR1 and CDR2 are LNHDA and SQIVND (reference sequence). This CDR3 is built from 14 residues. The V and J ends lost 3 bases and 1 base respectively, with 8 bases between them. CDR3: CASSIGEGTDTQYF. The CDR3 bases are TGTGCCAGTAGTATTGGGGAGGGCACAGATACGCAGTATTTT.

The table lists this clone with a count of one. V gene TRBV18 combines with J gene TRBJ1-2; D is possibly TRBD1 (6 bases). CDR3 length equals 13 residues. Trimming removed 3 bases at V and 5 bases at J, with 10 bases between. Germline CDR1 is KGHSH and CDR2 is LQKENI. CDR3 region: CASSPPGAYGYTF. CDR3 coding DNA: TGTGCCAGCTCACCCCCGGGGGCGTATGGCTACACCTTC.